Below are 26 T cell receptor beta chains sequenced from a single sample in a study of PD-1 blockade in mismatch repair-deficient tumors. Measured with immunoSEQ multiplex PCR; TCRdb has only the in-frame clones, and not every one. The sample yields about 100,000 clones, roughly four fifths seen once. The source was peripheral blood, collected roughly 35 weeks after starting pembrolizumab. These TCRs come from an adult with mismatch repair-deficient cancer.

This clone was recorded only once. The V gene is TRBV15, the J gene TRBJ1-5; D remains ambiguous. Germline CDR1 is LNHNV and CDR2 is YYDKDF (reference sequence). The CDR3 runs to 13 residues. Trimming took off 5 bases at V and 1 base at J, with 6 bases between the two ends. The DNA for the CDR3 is TGTGCCACCAGCCCCTTCAGCAATCAGCCCCAGCATTTT. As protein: CATSPFSNQPQHF.

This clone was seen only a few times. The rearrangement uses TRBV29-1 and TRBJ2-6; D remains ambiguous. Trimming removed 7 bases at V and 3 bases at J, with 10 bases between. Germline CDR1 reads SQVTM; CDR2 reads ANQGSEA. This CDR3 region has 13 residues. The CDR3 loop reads CSGSLGGANVLTF. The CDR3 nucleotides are TGCAGCGGATCGCTGGGTGGGGCCAACGTCCTGACTTTC.

CDR3 region: CSASAGTSGNYEQYF. CDR3 sequence (DNA): TGCAGCGCCAGTGCCGGGACTAGCGGGAACTACGAGCAGTACTTC. The V gene is TRBV29-1, the J gene TRBJ2-7; 13 nucleotides match TRBD2. Germline CDR1 SQVTM, CDR2 ANQGSEA. This CDR3 contains 15 residues. Trimming at V came to 7 bases and at J to 3 bases, leaving 9 bases not matched to a gene.

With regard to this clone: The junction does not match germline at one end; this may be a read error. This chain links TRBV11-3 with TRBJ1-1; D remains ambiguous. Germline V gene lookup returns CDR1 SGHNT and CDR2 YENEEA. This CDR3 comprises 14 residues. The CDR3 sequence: CASSLGPSNPEAFF. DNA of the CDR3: TGTGCCAGCAGCTTAGGCCCCTCGAACCCTGAAGCTTTCTTT.

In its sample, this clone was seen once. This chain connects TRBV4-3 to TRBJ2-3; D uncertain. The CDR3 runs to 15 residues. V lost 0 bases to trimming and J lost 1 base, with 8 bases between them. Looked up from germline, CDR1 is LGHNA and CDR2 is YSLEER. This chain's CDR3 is CASSQDTLGTDTQYF. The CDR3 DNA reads TGCGCCAGCAGCCAAGATACCCTGGGCACAGATACGCAGTATTTT.

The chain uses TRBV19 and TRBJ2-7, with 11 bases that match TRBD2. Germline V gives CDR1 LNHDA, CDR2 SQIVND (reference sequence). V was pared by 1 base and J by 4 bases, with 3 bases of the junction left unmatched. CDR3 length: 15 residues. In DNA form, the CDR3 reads TGTGCCAGTAGTATAGTAGCTAGCGGGAGGTACGAGCAGTACTTC. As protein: CASSIVASGRYEQYF. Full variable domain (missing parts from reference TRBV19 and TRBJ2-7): DGGITQSPKYLFRKEGQNVTLSCEQNLNHDAMYWYRQDPGQGLRLIYYSQIVNDFQKGDIAEGYSVSREKKESFPLTVTSAQKNPTAFYLCASSIVASGRYEQYFGPGTRLTVT.

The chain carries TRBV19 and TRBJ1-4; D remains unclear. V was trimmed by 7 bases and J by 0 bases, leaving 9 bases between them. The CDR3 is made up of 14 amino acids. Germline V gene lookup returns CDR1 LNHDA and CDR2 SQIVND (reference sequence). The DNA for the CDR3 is TGTGCCAGTACCGAGGGATCAACTAATGAAAAACTGTTTTTT. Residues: CASTEGSTNEKLFF.

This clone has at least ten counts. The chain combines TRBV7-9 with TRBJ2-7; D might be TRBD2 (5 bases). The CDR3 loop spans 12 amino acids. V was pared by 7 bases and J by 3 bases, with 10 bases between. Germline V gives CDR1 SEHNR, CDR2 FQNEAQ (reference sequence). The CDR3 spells CASTTDYYEQYF. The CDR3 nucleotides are TGTGCCAGCACGACTGACTACTACGAGCAGTACTTC.

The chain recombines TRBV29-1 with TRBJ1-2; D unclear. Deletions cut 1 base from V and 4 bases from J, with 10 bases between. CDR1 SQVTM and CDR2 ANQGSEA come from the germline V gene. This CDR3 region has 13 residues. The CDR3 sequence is CSVEVPASYGYTF. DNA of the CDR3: TGCAGCGTTGAAGTCCCTGCATCCTATGGCTACACCTTC.

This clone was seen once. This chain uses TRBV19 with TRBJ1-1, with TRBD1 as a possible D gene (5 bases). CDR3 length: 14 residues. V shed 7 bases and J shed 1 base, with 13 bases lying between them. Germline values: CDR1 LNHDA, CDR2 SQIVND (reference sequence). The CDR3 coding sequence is TGTGCCAGTAACGCTATAGACAGGAACACTGAAGCTTTCTTT. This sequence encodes CASNAIDRNTEAFF.

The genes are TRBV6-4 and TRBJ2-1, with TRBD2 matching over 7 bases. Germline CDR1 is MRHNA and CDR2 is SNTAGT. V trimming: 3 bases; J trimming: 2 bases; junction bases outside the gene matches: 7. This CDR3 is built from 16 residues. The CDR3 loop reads CASSEMAGVAYNEQFF. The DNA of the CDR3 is TGTGCCAGCAGTGAGATGGCGGGAGTCGCCTACAATGAGCAGTTCTTC.

The CDR3 loop is CASSPGYTEAFF. CDR3 in DNA: TGTGCCAGCAGCCCCGGGTACACTGAAGCTTTCTTT. The rearrangement uses TRBV4-2 and TRBJ1-1; D is undetermined. Trimming removed 4 bases at V and 3 bases at J, with 6 bases between. This CDR3 comprises 12 residues. The germline V gene encodes CDR1 LGHNA and CDR2 YNFKEQ.

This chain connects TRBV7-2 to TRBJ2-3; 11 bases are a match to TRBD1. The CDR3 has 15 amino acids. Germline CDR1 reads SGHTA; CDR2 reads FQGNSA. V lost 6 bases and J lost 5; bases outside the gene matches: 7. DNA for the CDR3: TGTGCCAGCAGACCGGACAGGGGGCGTATAGATACGCAGTATTTT. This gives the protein CASRPDRGRIDTQYF.

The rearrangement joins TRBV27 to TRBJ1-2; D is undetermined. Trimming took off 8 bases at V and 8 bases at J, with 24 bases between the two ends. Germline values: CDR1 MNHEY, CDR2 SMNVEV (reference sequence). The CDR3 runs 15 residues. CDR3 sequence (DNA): TGTGCCAGCTACAGTTTATTAGGAGGAAGGAGGGGCTACACCTTC. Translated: CASYSLLGGRRGYTF.

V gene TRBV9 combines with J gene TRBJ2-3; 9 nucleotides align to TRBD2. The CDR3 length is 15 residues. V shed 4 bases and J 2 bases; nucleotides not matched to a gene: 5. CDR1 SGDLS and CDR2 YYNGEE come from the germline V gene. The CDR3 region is CASSFLAGVTDTQYF. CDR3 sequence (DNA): TGTGCCAGCAGCTTTTTAGCGGGAGTCACAGATACGCAGTATTTT.

CDR3 amino acids: CASSLSQGFGDIQYF. Written as DNA, the CDR3 is TGTGCCAGCAGTTTATCACAGGGGTTTGGGGACATTCAGTACTTC. The chain employs TRBV28 and TRBJ2-4, with 7 bases that match TRBD1. Germline loops: CDR1 MDHEN, CDR2 SYDVKM. The CDR3 runs to 15 residues. The trim removed 1 base at V and 8 bases at J, leaving 8 bases unmatched.

CDR3 region: CASSPRGEAEAFF. In DNA, the CDR3 is TGTGCCAGTAGCCCTCGGGGGGAGGCTGAAGCTTTCTTT. The rearrangement joins TRBV19 to TRBJ1-1, with a weak D call TRBD1 (5 bases). Trimming pared 6 bases from V and 6 bases from J, leaving 14 bases between. The CDR3 has 13 residues. CDR1 is LNHDA and CDR2 is SQIVND in the germline V gene (reference sequence). Full variable domain (remainder filled in from reference TRBV19 and TRBJ1-1): DGGITQSPKYLFRKEGQNVTLSCEQNLNHDAMYWYRQDPGQGLRLIYYSQIVNDFQKGDIAEGYSVSREKKESFPLTVTSAQKNPTAFYLCASSPRGEAEAFFGQGTRLTVV.

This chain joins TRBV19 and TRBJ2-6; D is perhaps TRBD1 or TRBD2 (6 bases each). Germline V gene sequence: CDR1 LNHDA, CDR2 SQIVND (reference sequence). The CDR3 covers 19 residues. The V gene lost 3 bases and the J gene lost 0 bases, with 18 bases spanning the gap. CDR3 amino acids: CASSISPGAASSGANVLTF. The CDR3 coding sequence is TGTGCCAGTAGTATTTCCCCGGGGGCAGCAAGCTCTGGGGCCAACGTCCTGACTTTC. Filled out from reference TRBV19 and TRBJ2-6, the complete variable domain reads DGGITQSPKYLFRKEGQNVTLSCEQNLNHDAMYWYRQDPGQGLRLIYYSQIVNDFQKGDIAEGYSVSREKKESFPLTVTSAQKNPTAFYLCASSISPGAASSGANVLTFGAGSRLTVL.

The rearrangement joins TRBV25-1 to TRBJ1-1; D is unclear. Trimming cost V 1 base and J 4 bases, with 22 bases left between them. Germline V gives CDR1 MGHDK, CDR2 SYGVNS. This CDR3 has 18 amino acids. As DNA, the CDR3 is TGTGCCAGCAGTGAATCCAAAGGGTTTGGGGTTGGGGTCACTGAAGCTTTCTTT. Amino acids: CASSESKGFGVGVTEAFF.

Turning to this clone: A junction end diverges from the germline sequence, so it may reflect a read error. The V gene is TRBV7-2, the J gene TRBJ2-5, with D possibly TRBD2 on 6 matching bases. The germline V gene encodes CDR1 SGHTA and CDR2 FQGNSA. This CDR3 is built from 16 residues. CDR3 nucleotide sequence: TGTGCCAGCAACTTACAGGCGGGACTGGACCAAGAGACCCAGTACTTC. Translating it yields CASNLQAGLDQETQYF. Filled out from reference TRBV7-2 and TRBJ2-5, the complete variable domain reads GAGVSQSPSNKVTEKGKDVELRCDPISGHTALYWYRQSLGQGLEFLIYFQGNSAPDKSGLPSDRFSAERTGGSVSTLTIQRTQQEDSAVYLCASNLQAGLDQETQYFGPGTRLLVL.

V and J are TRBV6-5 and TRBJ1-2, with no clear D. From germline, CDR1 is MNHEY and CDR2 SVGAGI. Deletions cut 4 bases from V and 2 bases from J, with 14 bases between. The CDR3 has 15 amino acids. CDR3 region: CASSLLDGSNYGYTF. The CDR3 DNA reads TGTGCCAGCAGTTTACTAGACGGGTCGAACTATGGCTACACCTTC.

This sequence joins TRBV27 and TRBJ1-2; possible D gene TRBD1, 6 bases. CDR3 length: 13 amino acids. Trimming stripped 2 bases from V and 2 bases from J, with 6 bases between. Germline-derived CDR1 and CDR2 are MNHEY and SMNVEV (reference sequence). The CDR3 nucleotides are TGTGCCAGCAGTTTAGGGACAAACTATGGCTACACCTTC. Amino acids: CASSLGTNYGYTF.

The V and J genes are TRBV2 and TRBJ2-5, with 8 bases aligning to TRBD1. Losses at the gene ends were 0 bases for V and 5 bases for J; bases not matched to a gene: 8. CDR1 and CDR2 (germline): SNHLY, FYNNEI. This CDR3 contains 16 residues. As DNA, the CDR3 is TGTGCCAGCAGTGAAGCCCTACAGGGGGTAAGGGAGACCCAGTACTTC. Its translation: CASSEALQGVRETQYF.

CDR3 bases: TGTGCCAGCAGGCCACAGGGTAACTATGGCTACACCTTC. Translation gives CASRPQGNYGYTF. The rearrangement uses TRBV6-6 and TRBJ1-2, with D tentatively TRBD1 (6 bases). V was shortened by 6 bases and J by 1 base, with 9 bases between the two germline ends. The germline CDR1 and CDR2 sequences are MNHNY and SVGAGI (reference sequence). This CDR3 is 13 amino acids long.

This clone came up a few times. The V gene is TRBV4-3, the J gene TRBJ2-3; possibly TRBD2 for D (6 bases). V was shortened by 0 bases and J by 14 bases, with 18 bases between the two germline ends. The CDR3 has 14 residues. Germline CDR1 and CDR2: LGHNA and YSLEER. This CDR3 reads CASSQESGLPPAYF. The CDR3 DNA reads TGCGCCAGCAGCCAAGAATCGGGACTTCCCCCCGCGTATTTT.

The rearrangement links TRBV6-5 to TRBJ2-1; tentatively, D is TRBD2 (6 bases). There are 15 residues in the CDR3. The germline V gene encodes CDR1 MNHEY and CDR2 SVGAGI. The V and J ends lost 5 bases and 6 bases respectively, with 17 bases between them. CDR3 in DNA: TGTGCCAGCAGTACGGGCACCCTAGCGTTCAATGAGCAGTTCTTC. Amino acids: CASSTGTLAFNEQFF.